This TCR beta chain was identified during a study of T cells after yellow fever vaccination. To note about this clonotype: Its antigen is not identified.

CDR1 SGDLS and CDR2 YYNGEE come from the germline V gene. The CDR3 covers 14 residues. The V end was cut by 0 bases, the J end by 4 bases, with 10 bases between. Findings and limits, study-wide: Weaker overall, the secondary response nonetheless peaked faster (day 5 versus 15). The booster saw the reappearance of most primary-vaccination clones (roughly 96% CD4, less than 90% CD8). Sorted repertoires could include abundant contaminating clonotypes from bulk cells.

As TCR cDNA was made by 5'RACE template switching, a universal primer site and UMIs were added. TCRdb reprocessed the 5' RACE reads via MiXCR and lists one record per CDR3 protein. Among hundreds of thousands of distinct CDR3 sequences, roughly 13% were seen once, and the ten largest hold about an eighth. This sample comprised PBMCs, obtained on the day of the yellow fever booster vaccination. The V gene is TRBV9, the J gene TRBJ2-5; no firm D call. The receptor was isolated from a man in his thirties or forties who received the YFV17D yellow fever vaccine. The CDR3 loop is CASSVEAWGETQYF. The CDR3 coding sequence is TGTGCCAGCAGCGTAGAGGCCTGGGGAGAGACCCAGTACTTC. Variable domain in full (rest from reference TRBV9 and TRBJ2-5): DSGVTQTPKHLITATGQRVTLRCSPRSGDLSVYWYQQSLDQGLQFLIQYYNGEERAKGNILERFSAQQFPDLHSELNLSSLELGDSALYFCASSVEAWGETQYFGPGTRLLVL.